Below, 20 T cell receptor beta chains from the same sample are listed, as sequenced in a study of CXCR3-negative and CXCR3-positive naive CD8 T cells. Via 5' RACE with UMI labels, TRB cDNA libraries were prepared. TCRdb re-called the 5' RACE reads and catalogs CDR3 proteins one per entry, DNA excluded. In all, the sample yields over 45,000 distinct CDR3 sequences. The sequenced material came from naive CXCR3- CD8+ T cells from blood. Described subset: CD45RO-CCR7+CD27+CD95- naive CD8+ T cells lacking CXCR3 (TNR3-). These receptors originate from a human donor in good health. Some clones in this sample may be carry-over from other donors' samples.

This chain uses TRBV11-2 with TRBJ2-3; no DNA is available, so the TRBD2 call from TCRdb remains unchecked. This CDR3 region has 14 residues. Germline-derived CDR1 and CDR2 are SGHAT and FQNNGV. The CDR3 sequence is CASSLVLEADTQYF.

The V call is TRBV12-3 or TRBV12-4, the J call TRBJ2-3; TCRdb's D call, TRBD2, is unchecked because there is no DNA. This CDR3 is 16 amino acids long. The CDR3 loop is CASSPTGTPAGDTQYF.

This chain links TRBV6-2 or TRBV6-3 with TRBJ1-6. The CDR3 runs 14 residues. Looked up from germline, CDR1 is MNHEY and CDR2 is SVGEGT. CDR3 sequence reads: CASSYSAANSPLHF.

The gene calls are TRBV7-2 and TRBJ2-7. The CDR3 has 13 amino acids. Germline assignment: CDR1 SGHTA and CDR2 FQGNSA. The CDR3 region is CASSRTETYEQYF. The full variable domain, its missing parts supplied by reference TRBV7-2 and TRBJ2-7, is GAGVSQSPSNKVTEKGKDVELRCDPISGHTALYWYRQSLGQGLEFLIYFQGNSAPDKSGLPSDRFSAERTGGSVSTLTIQRTQQEDSAVYLCASSRTETYEQYFGPGTRLTVT.

J is TRBJ2-7 and V is TRBV5-1; no DNA is available, so the TRBD1 call from TCRdb remains unchecked. Germline CDR1 is SGHRS and CDR2 is YFSETQ. This CDR3 contains 15 residues. CDR3 in amino acids: CASRLPGQGINEQYF.

The chain uses TRBV7-9 and TRBJ2-7; TCRdb's D gene call, TRBD1, goes unchecked for lack of DNA. Germline-derived CDR1 and CDR2 are SEHNR and FQNEAQ (reference sequence). The CDR3 is made up of 13 amino acids. CDR3 protein: CASATGGSYEQYF.

The genes are TRBV21-1 and TRBJ1-2; the D gene TCRdb calls, TRBD1, cannot be checked with no DNA. TRBV21-1 is an annotated pseudogene. The CDR3 runs to 14 residues. The CDR3 protein is CASSSRDRGDGYTF.

The rearrangement uses TRBV6-2 or TRBV6-3 and TRBJ1-2; TCRdb calls TRBD1, which cannot be checked without DNA. The germline CDR1 and CDR2 sequences are MNHEY and SVGEGT. The length of the CDR3 is 14 residues. CDR3 region: CASSDPEANYGYTF.

The V and J genes are TRBV5-6 and TRBJ1-1; TCRdb names TRBD1, which stays unverified in the absence of DNA. The CDR3 is 15 residues long. In germline, CDR1 is SGHDT, CDR2 YYEEEE. The CDR3 sequence is CASSLAGQGETEAFF.

This chain links TRBV4-2 with TRBJ2-5; there is no DNA to check the TCRdb D call of TRBD2. CDR3 size: 17 residues. The V gene's germline CDR1 is LGHNA and CDR2 YNFKEQ. The CDR3 sequence is CASTHIVGLAGEETQYF.

The chain has TRBV10-2 and TRBJ2-3; TCRdb's D call, TRBD1, is unchecked because there is no DNA. Germline-derived CDR1 and CDR2 are WSHSY and SAAADI. This CDR3 is built from 14 residues. The chain's CDR3 is CASYTGRITDTQYF.

The chain joins TRBV12-3 or TRBV12-4 to TRBJ2-5; TCRdb's D gene call, TRBD1, goes unchecked for lack of DNA. CDR3 length equals 14 residues. CDR3 residues: CASSLQGARETQYF.

The rearrangement uses TRBV2 and TRBJ2-2. The CDR3 has 12 residues. Germline V gene data show CDR1 as SNHLY and CDR2 as FYNNEI. The CDR3 sequence: CASRAATGELFF.

CDR3 region: CASTLAPQGTYEQYF. The rearrangement uses TRBV27 and TRBJ2-7; TCRdb reports TRBD1, a call that lacks DNA to check it against. The CDR3 length is 15 residues. Germline V CDR1 and CDR2: MNHEY, SMNVEV (reference sequence).

The genes are TRBV5-6 and TRBJ2-7. Germline CDR1 SGHDT, CDR2 YYEEEE. CDR3 length: 13 residues. The CDR3 is CASSLDLSYEQHF.

This chain joins TRBV7-6 and TRBJ2-1; TCRdb's D call of TRBD1 is untestable without DNA. Germline values: CDR1 SGHVS, CDR2 FNYEAQ. The CDR3 consists of 15 residues. The CDR3 sequence is CASSLEARVHNEQFF.

This rearrangement joins TRBV28 to TRBJ1-5; the D gene TCRdb calls, TRBD1, cannot be checked with no DNA. CDR3 size: 15 residues. Germline V gives CDR1 MDHEN, CDR2 SYDVKM. The CDR3 protein is CASSLRGQGNQPQHF.

The chain employs TRBV4-1 and TRBJ2-7. The germline V gene has CDR1 MGHRA and CDR2 YSYEKL. The CDR3 runs to 15 residues. This CDR3 is CASSQGGIQTYELYF.

V and J are TRBV12-3 or TRBV12-4 and TRBJ1-6. The CDR3 consists of 17 residues. CDR3 amino acids: CASSQRKGGPYNSPLHF.

The rearrangement uses TRBV29-1 and TRBJ2-6. The germline V gene encodes CDR1 SQVTM and CDR2 ANQGSEA. The CDR3 runs to 15 residues. The chain's CDR3 is CSVVVSGSGANVLTF.